The rows below give T cell receptor beta chains drawn from one sample of a study of T cell responses to AZD1222 COVID-19 vaccine. Data came from immunoSEQ multiplex PCR; TCRdb stores just in-frame clones and leaves some out. The sample carries 120,000 or so clones, roughly 89% recorded once. The input for sequencing was peripheral blood, taken on day 0 of AZD1222 vaccination. Source of these receptors: an adult in good health. The CDR3 runs from the conserved cysteine through the conserved F or W. A row's size may be missing; if present it is once, few, many or a size class.

v_call	clone_size	j_call	cdr3_aa
TRBV12-3/TRBV12-4	-	TRBJ2-1	CASRNDRGSPFF
TRBV7-9	-	TRBJ1-1	CASSLVFDLFRTEAFF
TRBV11-2	once	TRBJ1-1	CASSLLGQGVSEAFF
TRBV3-1/TRBV3-2	-	TRBJ2-2	CASSQDVAGGVGELFF
TRBV4-2	-	TRBJ2-6	CASSQELRQGTGGANVLTF
TRBV30	-	TRBJ2-5	CAWSLGGETQYF
TRBV19	-	TRBJ1-4	CASQSGTVGEKLFF
TRBV7-9	-	TRBJ2-7	CASSRGTEPYEQYF
TRBV9	-	TRBJ1-2	CASSSSLGAGYGYTF
TRBV18	-	TRBJ1-4	CASSPASTREKLFF
TRBV12-3/TRBV12-4	-	TRBJ2-2	CASQTENTGELFF
TRBV2	-	TRBJ2-1	CASRRTSGGYNEQFF
TRBV6-5	-	TRBJ2-7	CASSYLGTAAQYEQYF
TRBV4-2	-	TRBJ2-2	CASSPWETGELFF
TRBV18	-	TRBJ2-5	CASTLTGGVAETQYF
TRBV5-4	-	TRBJ1-1	CASSFEQGRGTEAFF
TRBV10-3	-	TRBJ1-6	CAITVGPRSPLHF
TRBV5-1	-	TRBJ2-5	CASSSWGVRETQYF
TRBV30	-	TRBJ2-3	CAWSNRGDRGRDTQYF
TRBV7-2	-	TRBJ1-4	CASSLLGSNEKLFF
TRBV5-8	-	TRBJ1-5	CASSPRTGNQPQHF
TRBV7-9	few	TRBJ2-7	CASSLAEGQGDEYF
TRBV28	-	TRBJ1-5	CASSLRVGGITQPQHF
TRBV6-2/TRBV6-3	-	TRBJ2-1	CASSYSPPSSGDYNEQFF